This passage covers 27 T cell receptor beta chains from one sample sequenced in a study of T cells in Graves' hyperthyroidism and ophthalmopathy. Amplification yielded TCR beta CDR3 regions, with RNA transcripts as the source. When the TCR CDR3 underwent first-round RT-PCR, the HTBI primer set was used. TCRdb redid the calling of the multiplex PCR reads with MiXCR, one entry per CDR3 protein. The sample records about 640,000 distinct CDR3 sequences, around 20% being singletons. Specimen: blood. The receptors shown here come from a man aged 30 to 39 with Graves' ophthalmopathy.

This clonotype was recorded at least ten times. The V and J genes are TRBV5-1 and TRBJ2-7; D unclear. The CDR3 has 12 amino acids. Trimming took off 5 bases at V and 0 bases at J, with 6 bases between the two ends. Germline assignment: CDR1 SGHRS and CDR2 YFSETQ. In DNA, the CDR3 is TGCGCCAGCAGACAGTCCTCCTACGAGCAGTACTTC. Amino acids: CASRQSSYEQYF.

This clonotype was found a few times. The CDR3 DNA reads TGTGCCAGCAGCGGGATGAGACAGGGAGAGACCCAGTACTTC. Its protein product is CASSGMRQGETQYF. This sequence joins TRBV5-8 and TRBJ2-5; 7 nucleotides agree with TRBD1. From germline, CDR1 is SGHTS and CDR2 YDEGEE. This CDR3 region has 14 residues. J lost 4 bases, V lost 4 bases, and 7 bases had no gene match.

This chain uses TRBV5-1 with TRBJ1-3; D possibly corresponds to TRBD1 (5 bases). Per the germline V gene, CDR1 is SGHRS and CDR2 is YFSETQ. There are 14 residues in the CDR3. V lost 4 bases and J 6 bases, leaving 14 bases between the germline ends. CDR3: CASSPVQGENTIYF. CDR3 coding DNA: TGCGCCAGCAGCCCGGTACAAGGGGAAAACACCATATATTTT.

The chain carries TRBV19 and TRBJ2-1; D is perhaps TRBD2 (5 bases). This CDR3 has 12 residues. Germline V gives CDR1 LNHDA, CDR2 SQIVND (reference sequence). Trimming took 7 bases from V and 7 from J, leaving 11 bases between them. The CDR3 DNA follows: TGTGCCAGTAAGGGAGAGGTAAATGAGCAGTTCTTC. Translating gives CASKGEVNEQFF.

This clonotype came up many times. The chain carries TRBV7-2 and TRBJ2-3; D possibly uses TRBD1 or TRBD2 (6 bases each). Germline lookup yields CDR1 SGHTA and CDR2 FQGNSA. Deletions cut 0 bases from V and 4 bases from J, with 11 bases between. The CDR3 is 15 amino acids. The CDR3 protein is CASSLAEGVADTQYF. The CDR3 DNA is TGTGCCAGCAGCTTAGCGGAGGGGGTAGCAGATACGCAGTATTTT. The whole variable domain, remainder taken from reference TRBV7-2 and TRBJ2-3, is GAGVSQSPSNKVTEKGKDVELRCDPISGHTALYWYRQSLGQGLEFLIYFQGNSAPDKSGLPSDRFSAERTGGSVSTLTIQRTQQEDSAVYLCASSLAEGVADTQYFGPGTRLTVL.

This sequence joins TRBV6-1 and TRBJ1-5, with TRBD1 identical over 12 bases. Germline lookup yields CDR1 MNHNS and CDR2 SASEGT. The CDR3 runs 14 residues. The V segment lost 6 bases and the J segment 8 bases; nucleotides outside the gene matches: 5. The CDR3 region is CASRGTGGVEPQHF. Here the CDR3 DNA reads TGTGCCAGCAGAGGGACAGGGGGCGTGGAGCCCCAGCATTTT.

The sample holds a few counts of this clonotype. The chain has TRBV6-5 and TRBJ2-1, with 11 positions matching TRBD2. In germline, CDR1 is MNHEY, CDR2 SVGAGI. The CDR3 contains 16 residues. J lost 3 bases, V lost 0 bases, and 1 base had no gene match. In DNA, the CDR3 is TGTGCCAGCAGTTACTCGGGACTAGCGGACTACAATGAGCAGTTCTTC. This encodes CASSYSGLADYNEQFF.

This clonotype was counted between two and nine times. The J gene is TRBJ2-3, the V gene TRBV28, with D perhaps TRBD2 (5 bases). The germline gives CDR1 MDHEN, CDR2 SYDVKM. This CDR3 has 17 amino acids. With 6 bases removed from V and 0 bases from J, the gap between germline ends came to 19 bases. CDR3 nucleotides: TGTGCCAGCAGCTACGAGGGAGACACGACTAGCACAGATACGCAGTATTTT. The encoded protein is CASSYEGDTTSTDTQYF.

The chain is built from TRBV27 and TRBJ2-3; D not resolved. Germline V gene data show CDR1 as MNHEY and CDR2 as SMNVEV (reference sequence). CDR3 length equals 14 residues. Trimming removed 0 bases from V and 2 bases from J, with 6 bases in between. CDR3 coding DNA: TGTGCCAGCAGTTTATCTGAACTCACAGATACGCAGTATTTT. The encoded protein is CASSLSELTDTQYF.

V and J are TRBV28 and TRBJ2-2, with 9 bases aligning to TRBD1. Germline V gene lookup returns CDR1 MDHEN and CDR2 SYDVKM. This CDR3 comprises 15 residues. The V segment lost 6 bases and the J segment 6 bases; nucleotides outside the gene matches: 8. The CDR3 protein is CASSPPTGGPGELFF. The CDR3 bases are TGTGCCAGCAGCCCACCCACAGGGGGCCCCGGGGAGCTGTTTTTT.

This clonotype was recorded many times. Here the CDR3 reads CASAVGAGVEETQYF. The CDR3 DNA is TGTGCCAGCGCAGTGGGAGCGGGAGTGGAAGAGACCCAGTACTTC. The chain uses TRBV13 and TRBJ2-5; TRBD2 matches at 8 bases. The CDR3 length is 15 residues. The V gene end was trimmed by 8 bases and the J gene end by 3 bases; junction bases not matched to a gene: 11. Per germline, CDR1 PRHDT and CDR2 FYEKMQ (reference sequence).

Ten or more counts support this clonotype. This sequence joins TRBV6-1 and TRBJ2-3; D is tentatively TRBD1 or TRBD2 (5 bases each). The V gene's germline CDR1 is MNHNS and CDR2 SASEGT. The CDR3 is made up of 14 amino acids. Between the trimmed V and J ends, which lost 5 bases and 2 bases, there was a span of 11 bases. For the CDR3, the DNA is TGTGCCAGCAGTCGGGACGGAGTCACAGATACGCAGTATTTT. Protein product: CASSRDGVTDTQYF.

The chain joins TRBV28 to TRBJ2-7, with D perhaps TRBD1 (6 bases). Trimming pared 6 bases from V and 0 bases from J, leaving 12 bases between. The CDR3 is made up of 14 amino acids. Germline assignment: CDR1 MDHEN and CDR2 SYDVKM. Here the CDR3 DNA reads TGTGCCAGCAGGCGGACAGCTTCCTCCTACGAGCAGTACTTC. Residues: CASRRTASSYEQYF. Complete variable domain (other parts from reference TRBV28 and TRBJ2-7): DVKVTQSSRYLVKRTGEKVFLECVQDMDHENMFWYRQDPGLGLRLIYFSYDVKMKEKGDIPEGYSVSREKKERFSLILESASTNQTSMYLCASRRTASSYEQYFGPGTRLTVT.

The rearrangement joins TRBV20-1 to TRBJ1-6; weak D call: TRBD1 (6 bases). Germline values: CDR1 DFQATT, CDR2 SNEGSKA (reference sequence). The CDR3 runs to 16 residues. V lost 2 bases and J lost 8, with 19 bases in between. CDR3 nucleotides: TGCAGTGCTAGATACGAAAACAGGGTTCGGGATTCACCCCTCCACTTT. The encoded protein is CSARYENRVRDSPLHF.

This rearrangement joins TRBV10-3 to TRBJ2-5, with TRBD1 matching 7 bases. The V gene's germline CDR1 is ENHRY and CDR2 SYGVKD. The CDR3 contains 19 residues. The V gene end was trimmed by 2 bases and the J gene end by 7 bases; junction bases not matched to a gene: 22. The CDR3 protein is CAISEDGTEQALPSGTQYF. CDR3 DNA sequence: TGTGCCATCAGTGAGGATGGGACAGAGCAGGCACTTCCAAGTGGGACCCAGTACTTC.

CDR3 sequence (DNA): TGTGCCAGCAGCCGGACTAGCGGGAGTACCCGCAATGAGCAGTTCTTC. Its protein is CASSRTSGSTRNEQFF. The chain joins TRBV7-2 to TRBJ2-1; 13 bases are a match to TRBD2. The CDR3 runs 16 residues. V shed 5 bases and J 6 bases; nucleotides not matched to a gene: 7. Germline V gives CDR1 SGHTA, CDR2 FQGNSA.

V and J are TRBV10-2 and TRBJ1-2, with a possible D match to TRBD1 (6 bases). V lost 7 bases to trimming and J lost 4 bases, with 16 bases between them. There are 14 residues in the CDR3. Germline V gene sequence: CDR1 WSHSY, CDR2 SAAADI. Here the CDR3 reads CASTEGGFSYGYTF. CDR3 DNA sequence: TGCGCCAGCACCGAAGGGGGATTTAGCTATGGCTACACCTTC.

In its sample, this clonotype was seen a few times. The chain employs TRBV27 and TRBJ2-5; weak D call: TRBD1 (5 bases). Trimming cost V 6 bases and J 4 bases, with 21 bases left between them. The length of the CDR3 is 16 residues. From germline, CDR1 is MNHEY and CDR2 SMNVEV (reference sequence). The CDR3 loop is CASSPGLPHQRETQYF. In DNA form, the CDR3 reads TGTGCCAGCAGCCCAGGGCTCCCCCACCAAAGAGAGACCCAGTACTTC.

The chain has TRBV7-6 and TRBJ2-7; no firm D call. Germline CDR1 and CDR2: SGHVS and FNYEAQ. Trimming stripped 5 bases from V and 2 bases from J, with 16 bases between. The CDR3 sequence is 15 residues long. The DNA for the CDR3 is TGTGCCAGCAGCCCTTATGGGCGCGGCGCCTACGAGCAGTACTTC. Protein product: CASSPYGRGAYEQYF.

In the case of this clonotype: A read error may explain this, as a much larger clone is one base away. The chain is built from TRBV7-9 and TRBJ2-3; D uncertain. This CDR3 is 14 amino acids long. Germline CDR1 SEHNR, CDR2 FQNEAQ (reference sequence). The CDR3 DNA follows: TGTGCCAGCAGCTTGCGGCGTAGCACAGATACGCAGTGTTTT. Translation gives CASSLRRSTDTQCF.

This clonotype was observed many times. The CDR3 loop reads CAITTGQGFGEQYF. The CDR3 DNA reads TGTGCCATCACCACGGGACAGGGGTTTGGCGAGCAGTACTTC. The V call is TRBV10-3, the J call TRBJ2-7; TRBD1 matches at 10 bases. The V gene end was trimmed by 7 bases and the J gene end by 6 bases; junction bases not matched to a gene: 9. The CDR3 length is 14 residues. CDR1 and CDR2 (germline): ENHRY, SYGVKD.

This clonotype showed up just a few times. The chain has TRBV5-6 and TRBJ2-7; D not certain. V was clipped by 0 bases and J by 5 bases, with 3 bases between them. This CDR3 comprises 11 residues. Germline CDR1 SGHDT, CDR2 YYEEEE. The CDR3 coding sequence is TGTGCCAGCAGCTTGGAAAACGAGCAGTACTTC. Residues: CASSLENEQYF.

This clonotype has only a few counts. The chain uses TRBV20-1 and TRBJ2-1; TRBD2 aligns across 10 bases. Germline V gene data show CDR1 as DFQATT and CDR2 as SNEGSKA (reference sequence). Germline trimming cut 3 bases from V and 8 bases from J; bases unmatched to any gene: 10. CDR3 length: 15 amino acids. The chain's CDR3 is CSARRASSGSYEQFF. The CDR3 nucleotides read TGCAGTGCTAGGAGGGCGTCTAGCGGGAGTTATGAGCAGTTCTTC.

CDR3 protein: CASSLGGLAGATYEQYF. The CDR3 region has the DNA TGTGCCAGCAGCTTAGGCGGACTAGCGGGAGCAACCTACGAGCAGTACTTC. The J gene is TRBJ2-7, the V gene TRBV7-8; 13 bases fit TRBD2. Losses at the gene ends were 1 base for V and 2 bases for J; bases not matched to a gene: 5. The CDR3 is 17 amino acids. CDR1 SGHVS and CDR2 FQNEAQ come from the germline V gene.

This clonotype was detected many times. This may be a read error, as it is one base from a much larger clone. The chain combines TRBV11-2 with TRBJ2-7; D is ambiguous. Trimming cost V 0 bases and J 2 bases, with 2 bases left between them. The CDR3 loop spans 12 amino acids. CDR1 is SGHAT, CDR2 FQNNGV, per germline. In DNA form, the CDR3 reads TGTGCCAGCAGCTTAGAGCCCTACGAGCAGTACTTC. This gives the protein CASSLEPYEQYF.

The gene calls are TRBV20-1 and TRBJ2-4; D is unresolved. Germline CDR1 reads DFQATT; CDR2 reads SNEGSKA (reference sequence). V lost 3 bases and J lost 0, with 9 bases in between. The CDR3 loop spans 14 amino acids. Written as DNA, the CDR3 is TGCAGTGCTAGCGCCTTGGGAGCCAAAAACATTCAGTACTTC. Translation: CSASALGAKNIQYF.

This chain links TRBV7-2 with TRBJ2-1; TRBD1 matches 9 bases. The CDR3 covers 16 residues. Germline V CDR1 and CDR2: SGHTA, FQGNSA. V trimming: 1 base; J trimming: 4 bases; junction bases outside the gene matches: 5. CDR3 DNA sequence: TGTGCCAGCAGCTTAGTAGGGACAGGGTTTTACAATGAGCAGTTCTTC. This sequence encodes CASSLVGTGFYNEQFF.